The 3 T cell receptor beta chains below were found in one sample sequenced in a study of blood T cell repertoires in COVID-19. The repertoire was sequenced with immunoSEQ multiplex PCR; TCRdb's copy has only in-frame clones and lacks some. The sample carries some 71,000 clones, more than 80% recorded once. The sample comprised peripheral blood. The source of these receptors is a man between 25 and 39 years old with acute or convalescent COVID-19.

The rearrangement uses TRBV19 and TRBJ1-6; D unclear. Germline-derived CDR1 and CDR2 are LNHDA and SQIVND (reference sequence). The length of the CDR3 is 14 residues. Trimming stripped 8 bases from V and 0 bases from J, with 8 bases between. The CDR3 region is CASGESSYNSPLHF. The CDR3, as DNA: TGTGCCAGTGGTGAGAGCTCCTATAATTCACCCCTCCACTTT.

The chain employs TRBV5-1 and TRBJ2-3; possibly TRBD1 for D (6 bases). With 1 base removed from V and 3 bases from J, the gap between germline ends came to 12 bases. There are 15 residues in the CDR3. CDR1 is SGHRS, CDR2 YFSETQ, per germline. DNA for the CDR3: TGCGCCAGCAGCTTGTTGGGACAATTGACAGATACGCAGTATTTT. Translating it yields CASSLLGQLTDTQYF. The whole variable domain, filled in from reference TRBV5-1 and TRBJ2-3, reads KAGVTQTPRYLIKTRGQQVTLSCSPISGHRSVSWYQQTPGQGLQFLFEYFSETQRNKGNFPGRFSGRQFSNSRSEMNVSTLELGDSALYLCASSLLGQLTDTQYFGPGTRLTVL.

This rearrangement joins TRBV12-5 to TRBJ1-2; possibly TRBD1 for D (5 bases). Germline values: CDR1 LGHNT, CDR2 FRNRAP. The CDR3 is 13 residues long. Trimming shortened V by 5 bases and J by 5 bases, and 12 bases separated the two germline ends. As DNA, the CDR3 is TGTGCTAGTGGTCTATCAGGGAATTATGGCTACACCTTC. Encoded protein: CASGLSGNYGYTF.